The 29 T cell receptor beta chains given below trace back to one sample, sequenced in a study of OX40 agonist ivuxolimab in advanced cancers. Clones were read by immunoSEQ multiplex PCR, and TCRdb kept only the in-frame ones, dropping some. The data hold about 34,000 clones, with roughly 80% observed a single time. Sequences were derived from CD4+ or CD8+ T cells sorted from blood, sampled in a trial of the OX40 agonist ivuxolimab. The receptors here all came from an adult with an advanced solid tumor such as melanoma, head and neck, liver or kidney cancer.

The chain recombines TRBV6-5 with TRBJ2-1, with D maybe TRBD2 (5 bases). CDR1 and CDR2 from the germline V gene are MNHEY and SVGAGI. V shed 4 bases and J shed 6 bases, with 19 bases lying between them. The CDR3 has 16 amino acids. In nucleotides, the CDR3 is TGTGCCAGCAGTTCTTTTGGCGGCACGGAGGTCAATGAGCAGTTCTTC. Translation: CASSSFGGTEVNEQFF.

The V gene is TRBV6-9, the J gene TRBJ1-1, with D unresolved. The germline gives CDR1 MNHGY, CDR2 SVAAGI. V dropped 7 bases and J dropped 4 bases, with 10 bases sitting between them. There are 12 residues in the CDR3. The CDR3, as DNA: TGTGCCAGCAAAGACAAGGCCACTGAAGCTTTCTTT. Its translation is CASKDKATEAFF.

In its sample, this clone was seen a few times. The gene calls are TRBV28 and TRBJ1-6, with a tentative D call TRBD1 (5 bases). The CDR3 covers 15 residues. Trimming stripped 2 bases from V and 5 bases from J, with 10 bases between. Per the germline V gene, CDR1 is MDHEN and CDR2 is SYDVKM. The CDR3 DNA is TGTGCCAGCAGTTTAGATGGGGCAAATAATTCACCCCTCCACTTT. This translates into CASSLDGANNSPLHF.

This clone was counted once. The J gene is TRBJ2-7, the V gene TRBV18; tentative D call: TRBD2 (5 bases). The CDR3 loop spans 16 amino acids. Trimming removed 5 bases at V and 3 bases at J, with 20 bases between. Germline-derived CDR1 and CDR2 are KGHSH and LQKENI. The CDR3 region is CASSGYGIQLNYEQYF. In DNA, the CDR3 is TGTGCCAGCTCAGGCTACGGGATTCAACTAAACTACGAGCAGTACTTC.

The chain recombines TRBV5-8 with TRBJ2-5, with a tentative D call TRBD2 (6 bases). With 2 bases removed from V and 5 bases from J, the gap between germline ends came to 22 bases. The CDR3 spans 17 residues. The germline V gene has CDR1 SGHTS and CDR2 YDEGEE. The CDR3 DNA sequence: TGTGCCAGCAGCTTCGGGACTTTAAAAACATTCAGGGAGACCCAGTACTTC. It is translated as CASSFGTLKTFRETQYF.

V usage is TRBV30 and J usage is TRBJ1-2; 7 nucleotides line up with TRBD1. Germline CDR1 and CDR2: GTSNPN and SVGIG (reference sequence). The CDR3 is 13 residues long. V lost 5 bases, J lost 4 bases, and 7 bases stayed unmatched. DNA of the CDR3: TGTGCCTGGGCTACCAGGGGGGTCTATGGCTACACCTTC. It specifies CAWATRGVYGYTF.

The gene calls are TRBV6-6 and TRBJ1-5; D perhaps matches TRBD1 (5 bases). Trimming shortened V by 6 bases and J by 7 bases, and 13 bases separated the two germline ends. Germline V lookup: CDR1 MNHNY, CDR2 SVGAGI (reference sequence). The CDR3 contains 13 residues. DNA of the CDR3: TGTGCCAGCAGCCGGGGACGGGGCCAGCCCCAGCATTTT. Residues: CASSRGRGQPQHF.

V gene TRBV19 combines with J gene TRBJ1-4; D gene uncertain. CDR3 length: 14 amino acids. V lost 3 bases and J 0 bases, leaving 5 bases between the germline ends. The germline V gene has CDR1 LNHDA and CDR2 SQIVND (reference sequence). In DNA form, the CDR3 reads TGTGCCAGTAGTATTGGCGCAACTAATGAAAAACTGTTTTTT. Its translation is CASSIGATNEKLFF.

The chain is built from TRBV11-1 and TRBJ2-7; D might be TRBD1 or TRBD2, each matching 5 bases. Trimming pared 4 bases from V and 4 bases from J, leaving 8 bases between. This CDR3 comprises 12 residues. Germline lookup yields CDR1 SGHAT and CDR2 FQDESV (reference sequence). The CDR3 reads CASSWDGYEQYF. The CDR3 DNA sequence: TGTGCCAGCAGCTGGGACGGGTACGAGCAGTACTTC.

V gene TRBV7-3 combines with J gene TRBJ1-1; possibly TRBD1 for D (5 bases). Trimming stripped 1 base from V and 6 bases from J, with 15 bases between. The CDR3 length is 15 residues. CDR1 SGHTA and CDR2 FQGTGA come from the germline V gene. This CDR3 is CASSLNGAASAEAFF. CDR3 in DNA: TGTGCCAGCAGCTTAAACGGGGCGGCCAGTGCTGAAGCTTTCTTT. Full variable domain (missing parts from reference TRBV7-3 and TRBJ1-1): GAGVSQTPSNKVTEKGKYVELRCDPISGHTALYWYRQSLGQGPEFLIYFQGTGAADDSGLPNDRFFAVRPEGSVSTLKIQRTERGDSAVYLCASSLNGAASAEAFFGQGTRLTVV.

This sequence joins TRBV5-1 and TRBJ2-3; 9 nucleotides align to TRBD2. J lost 0 bases, V lost 2 bases, and 4 bases had no gene match. The CDR3 is 16 residues long. From germline, CDR1 is SGHRS and CDR2 YFSETQ. The CDR3 protein is CASSFQTSGSTDTQYF. In DNA, the CDR3 is TGCGCCAGCAGCTTCCAGACTAGCGGTAGCACAGATACGCAGTATTTT.

This sequence joins TRBV5-8 and TRBJ1-1; the match to TRBD1 covers 8 bases. The CDR3 has 15 residues. Germline CDR1 reads SGHTS; CDR2 reads YDEGEE. The V segment lost 4 bases and the J segment 4 bases; nucleotides outside the gene matches: 9. The DNA for the CDR3 is TGTGCCAGCAGCACCTACAGGGGGAGAGGCACTGAAGCTTTCTTT. Protein sequence: CASSTYRGRGTEAFF. Combining the CDR3 with reference TRBV5-8 and TRBJ1-1 gives the whole variable domain EAGVTQSPTHLIKTRGQQATLRCSPISGHTSVYWYQQALGLGLQFLLWYDEGEERNRGNFPPRFSGRQFPNYSSELNVNALELEDSALYLCASSTYRGRGTEAFFGQGTRLTVV.

V and J are TRBV5-5 and TRBJ1-5; a possible D gene is TRBD1 (5 bases). Per germline, CDR1 SGHKS and CDR2 YYEKEE (reference sequence). The CDR3 runs to 14 residues. V was clipped by 0 bases and J by 4 bases, with 8 bases between them. The CDR3 nucleotides read TGTGCCAGCAGCTTGGATGGGGGGAATCAGCCCCAGCATTTT. Encoded protein: CASSLDGGNQPQHF.

The rearrangement joins TRBV5-1 to TRBJ2-1; 7 nucleotides match TRBD2. V dropped 1 base and J dropped 0; count of bases not matched to a gene: 7. Germline V lookup: CDR1 SGHRS, CDR2 YFSETQ. The CDR3 has 17 residues. The CDR3 here is CASSLWPRGSSYNEQFF. The CDR3 nucleotides are TGCGCCAGCAGCTTGTGGCCGCGGGGGAGCTCCTACAATGAGCAGTTCTTC.

The rearrangement links TRBV6-4 to TRBJ1-1; D might be TRBD1 (5 bases). The V gene lost 8 bases and the J gene lost 4 bases, with 14 bases spanning the gap. This CDR3 has 13 residues. CDR1 and CDR2 from the germline V gene are MRHNA and SNTAGT. In DNA, the CDR3 is TGTGCCAGCCGCAGGGAGGTAGGCACTGAAGCTTTCTTT. Amino acids: CASRREVGTEAFF.

The chain couples TRBV28 to TRBJ1-5; TRBD1 aligns across 7 bases. CDR3 size: 15 residues. J gave up 4 bases and V 4 bases, and 7 bases lay outside the gene matches. The germline CDR1 and CDR2 sequences are MDHEN and SYDVKM. The CDR3 DNA reads as TGTGCCAGCAGTTCCCACAGGGGCCGGAATCAGCCCCAGCATTTT. It codes for CASSSHRGRNQPQHF.

The DNA of the CDR3 is TGTGCCATCAGTCCGAATTCGGGACAGCCCCGAGACTATGGCTACACCTTC. Translating gives CAISPNSGQPRDYGYTF. The gene calls are TRBV10-3 and TRBJ1-2, with TRBD1 matching 7 bases. After removal of 5 bases from V and 3 bases from J, the junction contained 15 bases not matched to a gene. Germline CDR1 reads ENHRY; CDR2 reads SYGVKD. The CDR3 is 17 residues long.

V is TRBV4-3 and J is TRBJ2-1, with TRBD2 identical over 10 bases. The CDR3 extends over 16 amino acids. The germline CDR1 and CDR2 sequences are LGHNA and YSLEER. Unmatched junction bases numbered 3, after V lost 4 bases and J lost 0 bases. The CDR3 coding sequence is TGCGCCAGCAGCCTAGCGGGAGGATTCTCCTACAATGAGCAGTTCTTC. Its translation is CASSLAGGFSYNEQFF.

The rearrangement uses TRBV9 and TRBJ2-5; perhaps TRBD1 as D (5 bases). Germline values: CDR1 SGDLS, CDR2 YYNGEE. Trimming shortened V by 0 bases and J by 7 bases, and 10 bases separated the two germline ends. The CDR3 length is 13 residues. The CDR3 is CASSVEGKGTQYF. The DNA for the CDR3 is TGTGCCAGCAGCGTAGAGGGGAAAGGGACCCAGTACTTC.

This clone was picked up one time. The CDR3: CASSYSKGSGYTF. CDR3 nucleotides: TGTGCCAGCAGTTATTCTAAGGGTAGTGGCTACACCTTC. V and J are TRBV6-6 and TRBJ1-2; D is unclear. The ends were cut back, 3 bases at V and 7 bases at J, with 12 bases in the middle. The CDR3 spans 13 residues. The germline V gene has CDR1 MNHNY and CDR2 SVGAGI (reference sequence).

This chain links TRBV7-2 with TRBJ1-4; D is uncertain. Trimming cost V 5 bases and J 8 bases, with 15 bases left between them. Germline loops: CDR1 SGHTA, CDR2 FQGNSA. The CDR3 extends over 14 amino acids. The CDR3 here is CASSPREGQEKLFF. The CDR3 nucleotides read TGTGCCAGCAGCCCACGAGAAGGGCAGGAAAAACTGTTTTTT.

V is TRBV6-6 and J is TRBJ1-5, with a weak D call TRBD1 (6 bases). From germline, CDR1 is MNHNY and CDR2 SVGAGI (reference sequence). The CDR3 is made up of 14 amino acids. Trimming cost V 7 bases and J 6 bases, with 16 bases left between them. The CDR3 loop reads CASNQGYYSQPQHF. CDR3 bases: TGTGCCAGCAACCAGGGGTATTATAGTCAGCCCCAGCATTTT.

The chain joins TRBV5-1 to TRBJ2-2; a possible D gene is TRBD2 (6 bases). Germline CDR1 reads SGHRS; CDR2 reads YFSETQ. V lost 1 base and J lost 3, with 13 bases in between. The CDR3 runs to 16 residues. The CDR3 nucleotides read TGCGCCAGCAGCTTGAGGGGCGGAGGGGACACCGGGGAGCTGTTTTTT. Translating it yields CASSLRGGGDTGELFF.

This chain links TRBV27 with TRBJ1-5, with TRBD1 matching over 7 bases. Germline lookup yields CDR1 MNHEY and CDR2 SMNVEV (reference sequence). This CDR3 is built from 15 residues. The J segment lost 3 bases and the V segment lost 6 bases, leaving 8 bases of the junction unmatched. CDR3 nucleotide sequence: TGTGCCAGCAGAAGTGAACAGGGGAACAATCAGCCCCAGCATTTT. This codes for CASRSEQGNNQPQHF.

The chain links TRBV2 to TRBJ2-1; D is undetermined. The CDR3 runs 16 residues. V was pared by 4 bases and J by 9 bases, with 22 bases between. In germline, CDR1 is SNHLY, CDR2 FYNNEI. This CDR3 reads CASSGRAGGRNGEQFF. In nucleotides, the CDR3 is TGTGCCAGCAGTGGTAGGGCTGGTGGTAGGAATGGTGAGCAGTTCTTC.

This rearrangement joins TRBV18 to TRBJ1-6; unclear D gene. Trimming left V 3 bases short and J 7 bases short, with 7 bases between. Germline CDR1 is KGHSH and CDR2 is LQKENI. The CDR3 has 13 amino acids. Here the CDR3 reads CASSPPRNSPLHF. In DNA form, the CDR3 reads TGTGCCAGCTCACCCCCCCGCAATTCACCCCTCCACTTT.

This clone was seen a few times. V gene TRBV7-9 combines with J gene TRBJ1-1, with 7 bases fitting TRBD1. Germline CDR1 reads SEHNR; CDR2 reads FQNEAQ (reference sequence). V was pared by 5 bases and J by 2 bases, with 8 bases of the junction left unmatched. The CDR3 sequence is 15 residues long. This chain's CDR3 is CASSARTGPNTEAFF. CDR3 bases: TGTGCCAGCAGCGCAAGGACAGGCCCAAACACTGAAGCTTTCTTT.

V is TRBV5-1 and J is TRBJ1-2; no definite D call. The V gene's germline CDR1 is SGHRS and CDR2 YFSETQ. This CDR3 contains 16 residues. With 0 bases removed from V and 0 bases from J, the gap between germline ends came to 12 bases. CDR3 nucleotide sequence: TGCGCCAGCAGCTTGGCCCCGAATGGAGCTAACTATGGCTACACCTTC. Protein sequence: CASSLAPNGANYGYTF.

This clone rates as medium-sized. This rearrangement joins TRBV19 to TRBJ2-1; D unresolved. V lost 5 bases to trimming and J lost 8 bases, with 7 bases between them. The CDR3 extends over 11 amino acids. From germline, CDR1 is LNHDA and CDR2 SQIVND (reference sequence). The chain's CDR3 is CASSALDEQFF. DNA of the CDR3: TGTGCCAGTAGTGCCTTGGATGAGCAGTTCTTC.